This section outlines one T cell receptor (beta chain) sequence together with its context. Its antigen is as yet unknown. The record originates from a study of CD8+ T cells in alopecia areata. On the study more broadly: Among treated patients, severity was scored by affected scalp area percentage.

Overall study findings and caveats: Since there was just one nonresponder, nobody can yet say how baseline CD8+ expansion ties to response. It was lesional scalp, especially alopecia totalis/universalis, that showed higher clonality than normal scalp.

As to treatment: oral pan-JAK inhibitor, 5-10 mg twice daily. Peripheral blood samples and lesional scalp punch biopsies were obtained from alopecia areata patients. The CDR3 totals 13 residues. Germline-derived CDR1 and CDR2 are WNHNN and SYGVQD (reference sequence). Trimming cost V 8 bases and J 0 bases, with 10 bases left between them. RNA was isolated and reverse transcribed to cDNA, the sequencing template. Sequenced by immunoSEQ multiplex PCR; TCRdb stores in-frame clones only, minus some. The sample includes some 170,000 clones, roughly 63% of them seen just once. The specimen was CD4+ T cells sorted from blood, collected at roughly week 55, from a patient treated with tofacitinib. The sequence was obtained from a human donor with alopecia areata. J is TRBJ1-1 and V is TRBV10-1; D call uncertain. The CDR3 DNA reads TGCGCCAGCCGGTTTGGGGTGAACACTGAAGCTTTCTTT. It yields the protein CASRFGVNTEAFF.